This passage covers 11 T cell receptor beta chains from one sample sequenced in a study of molecular identifiers for immune sequencing clone quantification. A single record per CDR3 protein comes from TCRdb applying MiXCR to the PCR reads. The sample shows fewer than 30,000 distinct CDR3 sequences, roughly a sixth of them seen only once. What was sequenced was naive CD8+ T cells from blood, with Jurkat cell RNA spiked in. Subset reported: FACS-sorted CD8+CD4-CCR7+CD45RA+ naive T cells. The receptors stem from a human donor in good health. Some libraries in this study had Jurkat cell RNA spiked in.

Comments on this clonotype: A junction end diverges from the germline sequence, so it may reflect a read error. The chain recombines TRBV29-1 with TRBJ2-5, with D uncertain. Germline V gene lookup returns CDR1 SQVTM and CDR2 ANQGSEA. The CDR3 is 16 residues long. The DNA for the CDR3 is TGCAGCGCTGAAGATCATCAGGACCAGTACCAAGAGACCCAGTACTTC. As protein: CSAEDHQDQYQETQYF.

This clonotype was found a few times. A read error is possible here, since a much larger clone lies one base away. This chain uses TRBV30 with TRBJ2-5; 7 bases map to TRBD2. Germline V CDR1 and CDR2: GTSNPN, SVGIG (reference sequence). This CDR3 comprises 15 residues. CDR3 protein: CAWSDVSGLGETRYF. The CDR3, as DNA: TGTGCCTGGAGTGATGTTAGCGGGTTGGGGGAGACCCGGTACTTC.

This clonotype was observed at least ten times. The chain links TRBV29-1 to TRBJ2-2; 7 nucleotides agree with TRBD1. The ends lost 4 bases at V and 4 bases at J; junction bases unmatched: 18. Germline CDR1 is SQVTM and CDR2 is ANQGSEA. There are 18 residues in the CDR3. The CDR3 bases are TGCAGCGTTGCTGCGGACAGGAGCTCCTCTTTACCCACCGGGGAGCTGTTTTTT. Its protein product is CSVAADRSSSLPTGELFF.

This clonotype was counted many times. V and J are TRBV7-9 and TRBJ1-5; 7 nucleotides line up with TRBD1. This CDR3 region has 15 residues. Germline CDR1 reads SEHNR; CDR2 reads FQNEAQ (reference sequence). J was trimmed by 3 bases and V by 5 bases; bases with no gene match: 7. DNA for the CDR3: TGTGCCAGCAGCCCTCACACAGGGGCCAATCAGCCCCAGCATTTT. Translating it yields CASSPHTGANQPQHF.

This clonotype came up many times. V and J are TRBV14 and TRBJ2-1; 9 bases align to TRBD2. Looked up from germline, CDR1 is SGHDN and CDR2 is FVKESK. With 1 base clipped from V and 9 bases from J, the junction kept 7 bases outside the gene matches. The CDR3 runs 15 residues. The CDR3 loop reads CASSQGGGGAGEQFF. DNA for the CDR3: TGTGCCAGCAGCCAAGGCGGCGGGGGGGCTGGTGAGCAGTTCTTC. The full variable domain, rest sourced from reference TRBV14 and TRBJ2-1, is EAGVTQFPSHSVIEKGQTVTLRCDPISGHDNLYWYRRVMGKEIKFLLHFVKESKQDESGMPNNRFLAERTGGTYSTLKVQPAELEDSGVYFCASSQGGGGAGEQFFGPGTRLTVL.

By frequency in the sample, this clonotype is medium-sized. The chain is built from TRBV4-3 and TRBJ2-7, with TRBD2 identical over 7 bases. The length of the CDR3 is 14 residues. With V trimmed by 0 bases and J by 6 bases, 5 bases remained unmatched. Germline CDR1 reads LGHNA; CDR2 reads YSLEER. CDR3 nucleotide sequence: TGCGCCAGCAGCCAAGATAGGTGGGAGGGCGAGCAGTACTTC. This codes for CASSQDRWEGEQYF.

This clonotype was seen repeatedly, ten times or more. J is TRBJ2-5 and V is TRBV27, with 10 nucleotides matching TRBD2. V gave up 5 bases and J gave up 2 bases; unmatched junction bases: 2. CDR3 length equals 14 residues. In germline, CDR1 is MNHEY, CDR2 SMNVEV (reference sequence). CDR3 bases: TGTGCCAGCAGTCAGACTAGCGGGCAAGAGACCCAGTACTTC. This encodes CASSQTSGQETQYF.

Worth noting for this clonotype: It may be a read error: a sequence one base away is much more abundant. The chain is built from TRBV5-3 and TRBJ1-2, with 8 positions matching TRBD1. TRBV5-3 is reported as an ORF; its role is uncertain. This CDR3 contains 13 residues. V lost 10 bases to trimming and J lost 3 bases; unmatched junction nucleotides: 8. This CDR3 reads CAGSLDRDYGYTF. The CDR3 bases are TGTGCCGGCAGCTTGGACAGGGACTATGGCTACACCTTC.

This clonotype was observed many times. V usage is TRBV4-1 and J usage is TRBJ2-5, with D perhaps matching TRBD1 (5 bases). The germline V gene has CDR1 MGHRA and CDR2 YSYEKL. The CDR3 has 15 amino acids. Trimming removed 4 bases at V and 1 base at J, with 13 bases between. The DNA for the CDR3 is TGCGCCAGCAGCCTAAGAAGAACAGGCCAAGAGACCCAGTACTTC. Its protein is CASSLRRTGQETQYF.

This clonotype was found many times. At one of its ends the junction is not consistent with the germline gene, which may arise from a read error. This sequence joins TRBV6-6 and TRBJ2-2; 8 bases are a match to TRBD1. The CDR3 runs to 15 residues. CDR1 MNHNY and CDR2 SVGAGI come from the germline V gene (reference sequence). In DNA form, the CDR3 reads TGTGCCAGCAGTTACTCACTGTCGTACGGGACAGGTTTAATTTTT. Translated, it gives CASSYSLSYGTGLIF.

This clonotype was recorded many times. The chain couples TRBV30 to TRBJ1-4; possibly TRBD1 for D (6 bases). The CDR3 sequence is 12 residues long. From germline, CDR1 is GTSNPN and CDR2 SVGIG (reference sequence). CDR3 DNA sequence: TGTGCGGCGGCAGGGGCGCCGAGGGAACTGTTTTTT. Its protein is CAAAGAPRELFF.